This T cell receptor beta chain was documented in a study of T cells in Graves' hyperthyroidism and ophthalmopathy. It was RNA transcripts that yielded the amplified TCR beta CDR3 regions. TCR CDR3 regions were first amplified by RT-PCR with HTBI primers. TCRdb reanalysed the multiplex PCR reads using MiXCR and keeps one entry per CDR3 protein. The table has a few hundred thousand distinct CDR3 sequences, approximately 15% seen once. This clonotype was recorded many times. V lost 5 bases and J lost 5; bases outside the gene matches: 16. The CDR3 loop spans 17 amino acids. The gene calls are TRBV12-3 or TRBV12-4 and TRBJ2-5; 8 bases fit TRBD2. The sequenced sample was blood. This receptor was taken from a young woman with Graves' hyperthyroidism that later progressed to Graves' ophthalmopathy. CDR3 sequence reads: CASSPPGGGRVYETQYF. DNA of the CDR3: TGTGCCAGCAGTCCCCCGGGGGGGGGGCGGGTATATGAGACCCAGTACTTC.